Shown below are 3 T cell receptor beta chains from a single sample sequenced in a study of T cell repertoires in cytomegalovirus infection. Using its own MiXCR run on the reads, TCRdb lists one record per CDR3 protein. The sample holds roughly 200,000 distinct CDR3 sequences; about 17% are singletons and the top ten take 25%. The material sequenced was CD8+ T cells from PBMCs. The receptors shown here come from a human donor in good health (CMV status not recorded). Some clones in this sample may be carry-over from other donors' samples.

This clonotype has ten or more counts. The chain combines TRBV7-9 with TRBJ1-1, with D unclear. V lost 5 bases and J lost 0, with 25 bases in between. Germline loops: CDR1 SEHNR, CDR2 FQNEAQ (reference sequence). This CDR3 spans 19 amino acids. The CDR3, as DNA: TGTGCCAGCAGCCCTCCTTCTGGAGACCGGTCATCGATGAACACTGAAGCTTTCTTT. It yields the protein CASSPPSGDRSSMNTEAFF.

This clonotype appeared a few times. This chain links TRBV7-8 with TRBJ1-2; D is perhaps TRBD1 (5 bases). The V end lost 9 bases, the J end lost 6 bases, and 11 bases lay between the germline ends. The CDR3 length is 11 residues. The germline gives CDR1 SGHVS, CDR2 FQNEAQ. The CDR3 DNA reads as TGTGCCAGTCCGGTGGGGGATGGCTACACCTTC. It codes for CASPVGDGYTF. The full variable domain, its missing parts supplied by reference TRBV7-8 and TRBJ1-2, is GAGVSQSPRYKVAKRGQDVALRCDPISGHVSLFWYQQALGQGPEFLTYFQNEAQLDKSGLPSDRFFAERPEGSVSTLKIQRTQQEDSAVYLCASPVGDGYTFGSGTRLTVV.

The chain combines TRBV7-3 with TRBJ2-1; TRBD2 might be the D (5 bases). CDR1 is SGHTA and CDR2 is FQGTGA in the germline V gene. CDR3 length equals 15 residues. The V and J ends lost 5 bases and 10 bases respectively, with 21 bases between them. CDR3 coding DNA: TGTGCCAGCAGCCACAGCGGCGGCAGTGTGGACGAGCAGTTCTTC. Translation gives CASSHSGGSVDEQFF.